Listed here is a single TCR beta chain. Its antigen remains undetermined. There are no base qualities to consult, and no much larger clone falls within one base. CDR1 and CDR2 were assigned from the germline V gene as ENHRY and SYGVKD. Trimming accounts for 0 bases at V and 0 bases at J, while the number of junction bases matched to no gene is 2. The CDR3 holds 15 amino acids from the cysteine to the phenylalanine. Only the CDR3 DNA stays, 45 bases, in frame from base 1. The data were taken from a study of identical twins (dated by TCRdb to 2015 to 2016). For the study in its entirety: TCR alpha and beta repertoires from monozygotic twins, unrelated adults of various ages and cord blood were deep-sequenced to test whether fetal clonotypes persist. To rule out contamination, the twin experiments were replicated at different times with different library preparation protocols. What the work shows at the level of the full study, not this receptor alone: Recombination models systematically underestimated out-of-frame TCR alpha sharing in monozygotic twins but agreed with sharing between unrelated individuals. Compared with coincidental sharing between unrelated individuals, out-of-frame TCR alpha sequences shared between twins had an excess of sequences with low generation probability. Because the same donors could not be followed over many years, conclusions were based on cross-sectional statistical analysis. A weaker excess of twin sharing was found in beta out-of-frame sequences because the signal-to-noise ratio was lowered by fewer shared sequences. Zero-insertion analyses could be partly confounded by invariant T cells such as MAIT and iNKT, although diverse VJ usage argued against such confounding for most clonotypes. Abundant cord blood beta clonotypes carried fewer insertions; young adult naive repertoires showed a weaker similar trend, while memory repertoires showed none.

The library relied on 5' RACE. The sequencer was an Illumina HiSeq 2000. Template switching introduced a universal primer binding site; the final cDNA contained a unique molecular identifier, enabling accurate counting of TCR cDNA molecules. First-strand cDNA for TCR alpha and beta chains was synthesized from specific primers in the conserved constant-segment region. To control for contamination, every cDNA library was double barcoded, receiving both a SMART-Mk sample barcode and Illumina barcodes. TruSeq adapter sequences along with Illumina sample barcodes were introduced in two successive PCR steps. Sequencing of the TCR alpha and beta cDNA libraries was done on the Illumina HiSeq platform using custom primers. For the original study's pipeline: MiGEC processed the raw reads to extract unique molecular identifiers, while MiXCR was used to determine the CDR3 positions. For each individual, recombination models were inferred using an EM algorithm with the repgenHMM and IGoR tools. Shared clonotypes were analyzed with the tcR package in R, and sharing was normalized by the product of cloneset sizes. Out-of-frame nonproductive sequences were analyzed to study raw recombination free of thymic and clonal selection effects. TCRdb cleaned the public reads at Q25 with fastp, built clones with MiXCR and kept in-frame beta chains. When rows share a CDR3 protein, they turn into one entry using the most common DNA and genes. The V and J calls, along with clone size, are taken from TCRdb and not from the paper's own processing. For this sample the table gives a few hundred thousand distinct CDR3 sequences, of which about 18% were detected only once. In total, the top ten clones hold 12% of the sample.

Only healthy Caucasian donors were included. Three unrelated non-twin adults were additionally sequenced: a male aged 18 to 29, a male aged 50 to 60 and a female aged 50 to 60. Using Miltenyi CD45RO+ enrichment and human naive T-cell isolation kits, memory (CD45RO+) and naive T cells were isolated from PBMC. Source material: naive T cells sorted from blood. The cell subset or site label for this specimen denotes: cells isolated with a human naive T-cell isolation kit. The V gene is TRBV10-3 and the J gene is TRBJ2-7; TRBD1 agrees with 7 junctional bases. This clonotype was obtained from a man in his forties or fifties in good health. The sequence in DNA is TGTGCCATCAGTGAGTCAGGGACAGTCTCCTACGAGCAGTACTTC. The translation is CAISESGTVSYEQYF.